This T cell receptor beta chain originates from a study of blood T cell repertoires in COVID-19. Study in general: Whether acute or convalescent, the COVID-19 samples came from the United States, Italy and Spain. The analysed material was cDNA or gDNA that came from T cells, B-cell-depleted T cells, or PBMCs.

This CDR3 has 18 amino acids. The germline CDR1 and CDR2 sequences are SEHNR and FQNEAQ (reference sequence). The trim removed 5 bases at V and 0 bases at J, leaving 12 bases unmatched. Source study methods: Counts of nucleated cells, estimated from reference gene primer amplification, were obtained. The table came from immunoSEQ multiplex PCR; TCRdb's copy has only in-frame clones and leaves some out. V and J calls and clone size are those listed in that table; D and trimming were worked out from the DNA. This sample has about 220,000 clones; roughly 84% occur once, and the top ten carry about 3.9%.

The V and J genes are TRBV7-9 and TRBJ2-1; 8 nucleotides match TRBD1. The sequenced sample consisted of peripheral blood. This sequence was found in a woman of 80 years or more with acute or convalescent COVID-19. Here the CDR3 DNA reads TGTGCCAGCAGCCGTCCCGGGACAGGCCCGAGCTCCTACAATGAGCAGTTCTTC. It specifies CASSRPGTGPSSYNEQFF.